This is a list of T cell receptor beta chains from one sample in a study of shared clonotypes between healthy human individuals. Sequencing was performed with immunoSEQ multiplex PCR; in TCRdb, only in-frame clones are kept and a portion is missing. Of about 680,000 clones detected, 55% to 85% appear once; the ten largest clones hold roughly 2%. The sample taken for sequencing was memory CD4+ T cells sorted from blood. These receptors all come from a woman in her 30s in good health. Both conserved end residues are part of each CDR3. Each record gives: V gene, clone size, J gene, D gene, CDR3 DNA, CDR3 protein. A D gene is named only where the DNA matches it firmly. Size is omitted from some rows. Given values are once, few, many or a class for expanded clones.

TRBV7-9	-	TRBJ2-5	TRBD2	TGTGCCAGCAGTCTTGCATCGGGACTAGCGTTGACCCAGTACTTC	CASSLASGLALTQYF
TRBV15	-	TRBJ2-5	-	TGTGCCACCAGCAGAGGCGGGAACCACCAAGAGACCCAGTACTTC	CATSRGGNHQETQYF
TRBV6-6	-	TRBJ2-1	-	TGTGCCAGCAGTTACTCGAGGTATCCGAATGAGCAGTTCTTC	CASSYSRYPNEQFF
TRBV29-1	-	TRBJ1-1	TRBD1	TGCAGCGTTGGCCGGACAGGTGAAGCTTTCTTT	CSVGRTGEAFF
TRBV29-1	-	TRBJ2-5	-	TGCAGCGTTTTGGGGGTTCGGGAGACCCAGTACTTC	CSVLGVRETQYF
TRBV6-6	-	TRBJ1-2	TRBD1	TGTGCCAGCAGTCCCGAGGCAGGGGGCGCCTCTGGCTACACCTTC	CASSPEAGGASGYTF
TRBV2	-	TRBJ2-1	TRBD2	TGTGCCAGCAGCGAGGAGACTAGCGCGTACAATGAGCAGTTCTTC	CASSEETSAYNEQFF
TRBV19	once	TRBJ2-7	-	TGTGCCAGCGGGTCTTCCTACGAGCAGTACTTC	CASGSSYEQYF
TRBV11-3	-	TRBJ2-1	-	TGTGCCAGCAGCTGGGGGGAATACAATGAGCAGTTCTTC	CASSWGEYNEQFF
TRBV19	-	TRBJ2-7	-	TGTGCCAGTAGCGCGACAGGAACGGCCTACGAGCAGTACTTC	CASSATGTAYEQYF
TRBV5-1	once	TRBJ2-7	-	TGCGCCAGCAGTCCACCGCATACCTACGAGCAGTACTTC	CASSPPHTYEQYF
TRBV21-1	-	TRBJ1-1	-	TGTGCCAGCAGCAAAAAATGGGAAAAGACGGGGGAGACTGAAGCTTTCTTT	CASSKKWEKTGETEAFF
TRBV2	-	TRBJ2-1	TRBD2	TGTGCCAGCCGTGAGGGAGCGGGGGAGCAGTTCTTC	CASREGAGEQFF
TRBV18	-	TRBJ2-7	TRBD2	TGTGCCAGCACAACAACTCTAGCGGGAGGGCGGGAGCAGTACTTC	CASTTTLAGGREQYF
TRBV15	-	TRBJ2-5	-	TGTGCCACCAGCAGGGGGTGGGAGGTGGGAGAGACCCAGTACTTC	CATSRGWEVGETQYF
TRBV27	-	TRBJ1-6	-	TGTGCCAGCAGTTTAGAAGGGTGGTCCTATAATTCACCCCTCCACTTT	CASSLEGWSYNSPLHF
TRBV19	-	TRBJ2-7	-	TGTGCCACAAGCCGGGCAGTCAGCTCCTACGAGCAGTACTTC	CATSRAVSSYEQYF
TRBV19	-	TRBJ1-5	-	TGTGCCAGTAGTTCCGGGACATACTCAGGGCAGCCCCAGCATTTT	CASSSGTYSGQPQHF
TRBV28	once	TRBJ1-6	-	TGTGCCAGCACCCCCAGACAGGCATGGGGTTCACCCCTCCACTTT	CASTPRQAWGSPLHF
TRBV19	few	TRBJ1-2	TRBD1	TGTGCCACCGTGGACAGGGTGGGCTATGGCTACACCTTC	CATVDRVGYGYTF
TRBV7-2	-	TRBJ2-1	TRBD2	TGTGCCAGCAGCTTAGGGGCCAGCGGGAGACGCTACAATGAGCAGTTCTTC	CASSLGASGRRYNEQFF
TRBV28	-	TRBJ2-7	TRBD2	TGTGCCAGCAGTCCTCTAGCGGGAGGGCTACTCTCCTACGAGCAGTACTTC	CASSPLAGGLLSYEQYF
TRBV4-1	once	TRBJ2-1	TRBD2	TGCGCCAGCAGCCAGGGGGGGGCCTACAATGAGCAGTTCTTC	CASSQGGAYNEQFF
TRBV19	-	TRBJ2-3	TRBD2	TGTGCCAGTAGTATAGGTGGTGCGGGAGGGGCAGATACGCAGTATTTT	CASSIGGAGGADTQYF
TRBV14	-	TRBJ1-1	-	TGTGCCAGCAGCCAACTGCCCCAGACGGATTATCAGATGAACACTGAAGCTTTCTTT	CASSQLPQTDYQMNTEAFF
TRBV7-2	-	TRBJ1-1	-	TGTGCCAGCAGCTTTGGTATGAACACTGAAGCTTTCTTT	CASSFGMNTEAFF
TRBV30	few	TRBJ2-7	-	TGTGCCTGGAGTGGGCAGGGTTACGAGCAGTACTTC	CAWSGQGYEQYF
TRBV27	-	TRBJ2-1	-	TGTGCCAGCAGTTTGGGGGCACACAATGAGCAGTTCTTC	CASSLGAHNEQFF
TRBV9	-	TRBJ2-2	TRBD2	TGTGCCAGCAGCGTAGCTACTAGCGGGAAGGGGGAGCTGTTTTTT	CASSVATSGKGELFF
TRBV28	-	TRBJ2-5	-	TGTGCCAGCAGTTCCGACAGTTCACAAGAGACCCAGTACTTC	CASSSDSSQETQYF
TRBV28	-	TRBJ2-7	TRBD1	TGTGCCAGCAGCACCGCGGGACAGGGGTACGAGCAGTACTTC	CASSTAGQGYEQYF
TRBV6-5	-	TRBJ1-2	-	TGTGCCAGCAGTTATGCAGGGACGGGAGGCTACACCTTC	CASSYAGTGGYTF
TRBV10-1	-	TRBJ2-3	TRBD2	TGCGCCAGCAGCGAGGGAGGGCCGTCAGATACGCAGTATTTT	CASSEGGPSDTQYF
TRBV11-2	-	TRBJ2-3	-	TGTGCCAGCAGCTTGGGGGTTCTCACTCCACATACGCAGTATTTT	CASSLGVLTPHTQYF
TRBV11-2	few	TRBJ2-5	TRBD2	TGTGCCAGCAGCTTAGATCCGGGAGGGGAGACCCAGTACTTC	CASSLDPGGETQYF
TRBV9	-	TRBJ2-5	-	TGTGCCAGCAGCGTAGCCACCCAGCGGAAGGAGATGGAGACCCAGTACTTC	CASSVATQRKEMETQYF
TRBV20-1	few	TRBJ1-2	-	TGCAGTGCTCCCGAAAGCTATGCCTACACCTTC	CSAPESYAYTF